One sample yielded the 12 T cell receptor beta chains listed below, sequenced in a study of blood T cell repertoires in COVID-19. This table comes from immunoSEQ multiplex PCR, and its TCRdb copy is limited to in-frame clones, with some not included. The sample has 250,000 or so clones; roughly 80% are singletons. Source material: peripheral blood. These receptors all come from a woman in her sixties with active or convalescent COVID-19.

This clone appeared a single time. The chain uses TRBV9 and TRBJ2-5; the match to TRBD1 covers 8 bases. CDR3 length: 15 residues. V lost 0 bases to trimming and J lost 3 bases; unmatched junction nucleotides: 4. Per the germline V gene, CDR1 is SGDLS and CDR2 is YYNGEE. The CDR3 DNA sequence: TGTGCCAGCAGCGTAGGGGACAGGTCTAAAGAGACCCAGTACTTC. This sequence encodes CASSVGDRSKETQYF. The variable domain in full, with the rest retrieved from reference TRBV9 and TRBJ2-5, is DSGVTQTPKHLITATGQRVTLRCSPRSGDLSVYWYQQSLDQGLQFLIQYYNGEERAKGNILERFSAQQFPDLHSELNLSSLELGDSALYFCASSVGDRSKETQYFGPGTRLLVL.

Turning to this clone: Different DNA sequences within this sample yield the same CDR3. The rearrangement joins TRBV28 to TRBJ1-3; D is possibly TRBD1 (5 bases). Trimming removed 3 bases from V and 0 bases from J, with 6 bases in between. The CDR3 sequence is 14 residues long. Germline V lookup: CDR1 MDHEN, CDR2 SYDVKM. DNA for the CDR3: TGTGCCAGCAGTTTTAGGGGCTCTGGAAACACCATATATTTT. It is translated as CASSFRGSGNTIYF.

CDR3 DNA sequence: TGTGCCAGCAGCTTAGGGCCTCGGGACTATGGCTACACCTTC. Translated, it gives CASSLGPRDYGYTF. The gene calls are TRBV11-3 and TRBJ1-2; D unclear. The germline V gene encodes CDR1 SGHNT and CDR2 YENEEA. The length of the CDR3 is 14 residues. V lost 1 base and J lost 3, with 9 bases in between. Drawing the rest from reference TRBV11-3 and TRBJ1-2, the complete variable domain is EAGVVQSPRYKIIEKKQPVAFWCNPISGHNTLYWYLQNLGQGPELLIRYENEEAVDDSQLPKDRFSAERLKGVDSTLKIQPAELGDSAVYLCASSLGPRDYGYTFGSGTRLTVV.

The V and J genes are TRBV5-4 and TRBJ1-1; the D is unclear. V was shortened by 4 bases and J by 5 bases, with 15 bases between the two germline ends. The length of the CDR3 is 14 residues. Germline V gene data show CDR1 as SGHNT and CDR2 as YYREEE (reference sequence). CDR3 region: CASSQTRTGTEAFF. Here the CDR3 DNA reads TGTGCCAGCAGCCAAACACGGACGGGGACTGAAGCTTTCTTT.

V gene TRBV11-1 combines with J gene TRBJ1-1; no clear D. This CDR3 region has 11 residues. Trimming shortened V by 6 bases and J by 7 bases, and 9 bases separated the two germline ends. Germline V lookup: CDR1 SGHAT, CDR2 FQDESV (reference sequence). CDR3 sequence: CASSRDFEAFF. In DNA form, the CDR3 reads TGTGCCAGCAGTCGAGACTTTGAAGCTTTCTTT.

This sequence joins TRBV5-6 and TRBJ1-2; perhaps TRBD1 as D (6 bases). Between the trimmed V and J ends, which lost 4 bases and 2 bases, there was a span of 12 bases. Germline CDR1 and CDR2: SGHDT and YYEEEE. The CDR3 length is 14 residues. CDR3 nucleotide sequence: TGTGCCAGCAGCCCAATTACAGGGAACTATGGCTACACCTTC. Translating gives CASSPITGNYGYTF.

This clone has only a few counts. This sequence joins TRBV15 and TRBJ1-2; 10 nucleotides line up with TRBD1. Germline V gene lookup returns CDR1 LNHNV and CDR2 YYDKDF (reference sequence). The V segment lost 8 bases and the J segment 3 bases; nucleotides outside the gene matches: 9. The CDR3 extends over 15 amino acids. CDR3 residues: CATATRTGGDYGYTF. For the CDR3, the DNA is TGTGCCACCGCGACCCGGACAGGGGGAGACTATGGCTACACCTTC.

This clone was seen a handful of times. The DNA for the CDR3 is TGTGCCAGCAGTTTAAGGACAGGGCTTACTCTTAGCAATCAGCCCCAGCATTTT. It yields the protein CASSLRTGLTLSNQPQHF. The chain combines TRBV28 with TRBJ1-5; the match to TRBD1 covers 8 bases. The trim removed 2 bases at V and 0 bases at J, leaving 9 bases unmatched. The V gene's germline CDR1 is MDHEN and CDR2 SYDVKM. This CDR3 has 18 amino acids.

By its share, this clone is medium-sized. The chain recombines TRBV6-5 with TRBJ1-1; TRBD1 might be the D (5 bases). The CDR3 is made up of 15 amino acids. Trimming took off 8 bases at V and 0 bases at J, with 16 bases between the two ends. Germline CDR1 MNHEY, CDR2 SVGAGI. This CDR3 is CASDSSAPMNTEAFF. Written as DNA, the CDR3 is TGTGCCAGCGACAGTTCGGCGCCGATGAACACTGAAGCTTTCTTT.

In its sample, this clone was seen a few times. CDR3 bases: TGCAGCGTTGAAGATCTGAGTGCGGGAAAGCAGTACTTC. It translates to CSVEDLSAGKQYF. V usage is TRBV29-1 and J usage is TRBJ2-7; maybe TRBD2 (6 bases). The V gene lost 0 bases and the J gene lost 8 bases, with 14 bases spanning the gap. Germline CDR1 SQVTM, CDR2 ANQGSEA. The CDR3 contains 13 residues.

CDR3 protein: CASSGQTGGKLFF. CDR3 bases: TGTGCCAGTAGCGGACAGACGGGAGGAAAACTGTTTTTT. This chain links TRBV19 with TRBJ1-4; the D gene is possibly TRBD1 (6 bases). The CDR3 is 13 residues long. V was clipped by 6 bases and J by 10 bases, with 15 bases between them. Germline V gene sequence: CDR1 LNHDA, CDR2 SQIVND (reference sequence).

The chain links TRBV9 to TRBJ2-1; no clear D. V shed 3 bases and J shed 0 bases, with 10 bases lying between them. Germline loops: CDR1 SGDLS, CDR2 YYNGEE. This CDR3 comprises 15 residues. The CDR3 is CASSGRPSSYNEQFF. In nucleotides, the CDR3 is TGTGCCAGCAGCGGACGCCCTAGCTCCTACAATGAGCAGTTCTTC.